These 18 T cell receptor beta chains originate from one sample sequenced in a study of identical twins. TCRdb reprocessed the 5' RACE reads with MiXCR, giving one entry per CDR3 protein. There are around 680,000 distinct CDR3 sequences in the sample; under 9% occur only once, and 0.98% lies in the top ten. The same sample was also studied in work on yellow fever vaccine responses in identical twins.

The sample was PBMCs. The source of these receptors is a woman under 30 in good health.

The table lists this clonotype with a few counts. The chain combines TRBV18 with TRBJ2-2; 7 bases map to TRBD1. The germline CDR1 and CDR2 sequences are KGHSH and LQKENI. This CDR3 contains 16 residues. Unmatched junction bases numbered 5, after V lost 0 bases and J lost 4 bases. DNA of the CDR3: TGTGCCAGCTCACCACCCGGGACAGAGTCCACCGGGGAGCTGTTTTTT. Residues: CASSPPGTESTGELFF.

This clonotype was seen ten or more times. The J gene is TRBJ1-2, the V gene TRBV7-9; 7 positions match TRBD1. The V gene's germline CDR1 is SEHNR and CDR2 FQNEAQ (reference sequence). This CDR3 is built from 15 residues. The trim removed 3 bases at V and 2 bases at J, leaving 6 bases unmatched. The CDR3 loop reads CASSLPGGRNYGYTF. CDR3 in DNA: TGTGCCAGCAGCTTGCCAGGGGGGAGGAACTATGGCTACACCTTC.

The rearrangement joins TRBV11-2 to TRBJ2-7; 10 bases align to TRBD1. The CDR3 runs to 13 residues. Unmatched junction bases numbered 3, after V lost 1 base and J lost 9 bases. Per germline, CDR1 SGHAT and CDR2 FQNNGV. The CDR3 loop reads CASSLGTGGVQYF. The CDR3 DNA follows: TGTGCCAGCAGCTTAGGGACAGGGGGAGTGCAGTACTTC.

This clonotype came up a few times. The J gene is TRBJ2-2, the V gene TRBV9; 10 bases are a match to TRBD1. Germline V lookup: CDR1 SGDLS, CDR2 YYNGEE. CDR3 length: 15 residues. Trimming cost V 5 bases and J 1 base; bases outside gene matches: 2. The CDR3 here is CASRTGGGNTGELFF. DNA for the CDR3: TGTGCCAGCAGGACAGGGGGCGGGAACACCGGGGAGCTGTTTTTT.

This chain connects TRBV19 to TRBJ2-7; TRBD2 might be the D (5 bases). Trimming removed 1 base at V and 0 bases at J, with 7 bases between. In germline, CDR1 is LNHDA, CDR2 SQIVND (reference sequence). This CDR3 spans 14 amino acids. The CDR3 loop reads CASSIGGSSYEQYF. The DNA for the CDR3 is TGTGCCAGTAGTATAGGAGGGAGCTCCTACGAGCAGTACTTC.

This clonotype turned up a few times. The V gene is TRBV2, the J gene TRBJ1-6; D may be TRBD1 (5 bases). Between the trimmed V and J ends, which lost 0 bases and 10 bases, there was a span of 16 bases. The germline V gene encodes CDR1 SNHLY and CDR2 FYNNEI. CDR3 length: 16 residues. CDR3 residues: CASSEALGTSGSPLHF. DNA of the CDR3: TGTGCCAGCAGTGAAGCGCTGGGGACTTCAGGGTCACCCCTCCACTTT.

This clonotype was picked up a small number of times. The chain employs TRBV12-3 or TRBV12-4 and TRBJ2-3, with D perhaps TRBD1 (6 bases). This CDR3 spans 15 amino acids. Deletions cut 7 bases from V and 3 bases from J, with 17 bases between. The CDR3, as DNA: TGTGCCAGCAAGCCCTACCAGGGGTGGACAGATACGCAGTATTTT. This gives the protein CASKPYQGWTDTQYF.

This clonotype turned up a few times. V gene TRBV6-1 combines with J gene TRBJ2-1, with 9 nucleotides matching TRBD1. Germline V lookup: CDR1 MNHNS, CDR2 SASEGT. CDR3 length equals 16 residues. Trimming cost V 6 bases and J 8 bases; bases outside gene matches: 14. CDR3 bases: TGTGCCAGCAGCCCCGACCGGGACAGGGTTGGCGATGAGCAGTTCTTC. Translated: CASSPDRDRVGDEQFF.

The genes are TRBV27 and TRBJ2-2, with TRBD1 as a possible D gene (6 bases). Deletions cut 3 bases from V and 4 bases from J, with 12 bases between. CDR1 is MNHEY, CDR2 SMNVEV, per germline (reference sequence). This CDR3 is 15 amino acids long. The CDR3 nucleotides read TGTGCCAGCAGTTTGTTGGGGGCGAGCACCGGGGAGCTGTTTTTT. This sequence encodes CASSLLGASTGELFF.

The chain employs TRBV6-5 and TRBJ2-7; D perhaps matches TRBD1 (6 bases). Germline lookup yields CDR1 MNHEY and CDR2 SVGAGI. The CDR3 has 17 residues. V was cut by 0 bases and J by 7 bases, with 22 bases left in between. CDR3 residues: CASSYSGAGTPPREQYF. CDR3 sequence (DNA): TGTGCCAGCAGTTACTCGGGGGCCGGGACACCACCGAGGGAGCAGTACTTC.

The rearrangement uses TRBV28 and TRBJ2-5; 12 bases match TRBD1. The CDR3 is 18 residues long. V gave up 3 bases and J gave up 5 bases; unmatched junction bases: 13. Germline loops: CDR1 MDHEN, CDR2 SYDVKM. CDR3 sequence (DNA): TGTGCCAGCAGTTTGGTTACGCGGGACAGGGGGCCGGGTGAGACCCAGTACTTC. Amino acids: CASSLVTRDRGPGETQYF.

A few counts support this clonotype. The chain links TRBV4-2 to TRBJ2-2; no definite D call. The CDR3 totals 13 residues. Germline V gene data show CDR1 as LGHNA and CDR2 as YNFKEQ. V lost 0 bases and J lost 6, with 5 bases in between. The CDR3 nucleotides are TGTGCCAGCAGCCAAGAGTTGGCCGGGGAGCTGTTTTTT. It codes for CASSQELAGELFF.

This clonotype was counted a few times. The V gene is TRBV4-2, the J gene TRBJ1-2, with D possibly being TRBD1 (5 bases). The CDR3 contains 12 residues. Per the germline V gene, CDR1 is LGHNA and CDR2 is YNFKEQ. The V end lost 3 bases, the J end lost 8 bases, and 10 bases lay between the germline ends. CDR3 sequence: CASSHVGGGYTF. CDR3 in DNA: TGTGCCAGCAGCCATGTCGGGGGGGGCTACACCTTC.

CDR3 protein: CASSLELAVRGTQYF. CDR3 DNA sequence: TGTGCCAGCAGCTTAGAACTAGCGGTTCGTGGGACCCAGTACTTC. This chain joins TRBV7-9 and TRBJ2-5; 8 bases are a match to TRBD2. Unmatched junction bases numbered 8, after V lost 1 base and J lost 7 bases. The CDR3 runs 15 residues. Germline V gene data show CDR1 as SEHNR and CDR2 as FQNEAQ (reference sequence). The entire variable domain, with the rest obtained from reference TRBV7-9 and TRBJ2-5, is as follows: DTGVSQNPRHKITKRGQNVTFRCDPISEHNRLYWYRQTLGQGPEFLTYFQNEAQLEKSRLLSDRFSAERPKGSFSTLEIQRTEQGDSAMYLCASSLELAVRGTQYFGPGTRLLVL.

This clonotype turned up a few times. This sequence joins TRBV5-1 and TRBJ2-7, with 8 bases fitting TRBD1. The trim removed 0 bases at V and 3 bases at J, leaving 5 bases unmatched. The CDR3 loop spans 15 amino acids. Looked up from germline, CDR1 is SGHRS and CDR2 is YFSETQ. The CDR3 nucleotides are TGCGCCAGCAGCTTGGGCAGGGGGCCCCTCTACGAGCAGTACTTC. Its translation: CASSLGRGPLYEQYF.

Concerning this clonotype: This may come from a read error, since a much larger clone is one base off. The chain couples TRBV2 to TRBJ2-4; maybe TRBD2 (5 bases). This CDR3 has 18 residues. Germline assignment: CDR1 SNHLY and CDR2 FYNNEI. DNA for the CDR3: TGTACCAGCAGCAACCACGCGGGCAGAAACATAGCCAAAAACATTCAGTACTTC. Translating it yields CTSSNHAGRNIAKNIQYF.

This clonotype has ten or more counts. The V call is TRBV7-2, the J call TRBJ2-7, with a weak D call TRBD2 (5 bases). Germline V lookup: CDR1 SGHTA, CDR2 FQGNSA. This CDR3 region has 13 residues. Trimming took 2 bases from V and 6 from J, leaving 11 bases between them. CDR3 bases: TGTGCCAGCAGCTTACAGTGGGCGGGCGAGCAGTACTTC. Protein: CASSLQWAGEQYF.

In its sample, this clonotype was seen a few times. The chain employs TRBV24-1 and TRBJ2-3; D call uncertain. The germline V gene has CDR1 KGHDR and CDR2 SFDVKD. Trimming removed 3 bases from V and 2 bases from J, with 17 bases in between. The CDR3 totals 17 residues. For the CDR3, the DNA is TGTGCCACCAGTGATAAATTTGGCCGGGCTCCCACAGATACGCAGTATTTT. Translating gives CATSDKFGRAPTDTQYF.